These 32 T cell receptor beta chains share one sample of origin, sequenced in a study of T cells in women clearing cervical HPV infection. The assay was immunoSEQ multiplex PCR, and TCRdb's table has in-frame clones only and misses some. The sample table includes 19,000 or so clones. The sequencing sample was made of blood buffy coat. These receptors were obtained from a woman between 18 and 69 years old with a cervical HPV16 infection that either progressed to CIN3+ or cleared (not recorded which).

As for this clone: The read ends 3 residues shy of where the CDR3 ends; the end is completed using the germline J gene. The rearrangement joins TRBV19 to TRBJ1-2, with D tentatively TRBD1 (6 bases). The CDR3 length is 14 residues. The V and J ends lost 9 bases and 1 base respectively, with 15 bases between them. Germline lookup yields CDR1 LNHDA and CDR2 SQIVND (reference sequence). The sequenced CDR3 bases are TGTGCCAGCCGTCGGGGGGCGGATAACTATGGC. Translating it yields CASRRGADNYG. The full CDR3 sequence reads CASRRGADNYGYTF.

A remark on this clone: The read stops 3 residues short of the end of the CDR3; the missing end is completed from the germline J gene. The chain is built from TRBV5-1 and TRBJ1-1; the D gene is possibly TRBD1 (5 bases). This CDR3 is 14 amino acids long. V was trimmed by 3 bases and J by 1 base, leaving 10 bases between them. Germline-derived CDR1 and CDR2 are SGHRS and YFSETQ. CDR3 protein: CASSSGSRNTEAFF. The part of the CDR3 DNA that was read is TGCGCCAGCAGCTCAGGGTCCCGGAACACTGAA. Full variable domain (outside the CDR3, taken from reference TRBV5-1 and TRBJ1-1): KAGVTQTPRYLIKTRGQQVTLSCSPISGHRSVSWYQQTPGQGLQFLFEYFSETQRNKGNFPGRFSGRQFSNSRSEMNVSTLELGDSALYLCASSSGSRNTEAFFGQGTRLTVV.

Note on this clone: The read is 3 residues too short to cover the CDR3 end, so that end is filled in from the germline J gene. This rearrangement joins TRBV6-1 to TRBJ1-2, with D uncertain. This CDR3 region has 13 residues. Deletions cut 2 bases from V and 4 bases from J, with 8 bases between. CDR1 MNHNS and CDR2 SASEGT come from the germline V gene. The sequenced part of the CDR3 DNA is TGTGCCAGCAGTGAATGGGCAAGCTATGGC. Translated, it gives CASSEWASYG. The whole CDR3 is CASSEWASYGYTF.

Note on this clone: The sequenced fragment ends 3 residues before the CDR3 boundary, so the rest is inferred from the germline J gene. V usage is TRBV20-1 and J usage is TRBJ2-7; D is tentatively TRBD1 or TRBD2 (5 bases each). The V end lost 3 bases, the J end lost 0 bases, and 9 bases lay between the germline ends. The CDR3 extends over 13 amino acids. The germline V gene has CDR1 DFQATT and CDR2 SNEGSKA (reference sequence). The sequenced part of the CDR3 DNA is TGCAGTGCTAGGAAGGGGAGCTCCTACGAG. Its translation is CSARKGSSYE. The CDR3 in full is CSARKGSSYEQYF.

Of note for this clone: The read ends 3 residues early relative to the CDR3; the germline J gene fills the gap. The chain is built from TRBV9 and TRBJ1-2; 8 bases align to TRBD1. The junction had 8 bases not matched to a gene; V was cut back by 4 bases and J by 0 bases. The V gene's germline CDR1 is SGDLS and CDR2 YYNGEE. The CDR3 extends over 16 amino acids. CDR3 DNA, as far as it was read: TGTGCCAGCAGCACCTCGACAGGGGAAGCTAACTATGGC. Encoded protein: CASSTSTGEANYG. The whole CDR3 protein is CASSTSTGEANYGYTF.

Measured by frequency, this clone is medium-sized (0.01 to 0.1%). The read comes to an end 3 residues before the CDR3 does, leaving the germline J gene to fill in the end. The genes are TRBV5-1 and TRBJ2-4, with a tentative D call TRBD2 (6 bases). The ends were cut back, 2 bases at V and 8 bases at J, with 14 bases in the middle. Germline V lookup: CDR1 SGHRS, CDR2 YFSETQ. The CDR3 runs 14 residues. The CDR3 DNA, read in part, is TGCGCCAGCAGCTTATGGGGGTCTAGCGACATT. Residues: CASSLWGSSDI. The CDR3 in full is CASSLWGSSDIQYF.

To note about this clone: Read coverage stops 3 residues before the CDR3 terminus; the germline J gene supplies the remainder. The rearrangement links TRBV2 to TRBJ2-1, with D possibly matching TRBD2 (7 bases). The germline V gene encodes CDR1 SNHLY and CDR2 FYNNEI. V lost 3 bases, J lost 6 bases, and 18 bases lay in between. This CDR3 contains 16 residues. CDR3 loop: CASSESRGAQSNEQFF. The CDR3 DNA, read in part, is TGTGCCAGCAGTGAGTCTCGGGGGGCGCAAAGCAATGAG.

Concerning this clone: The CDR3 end lies 3 residues beyond the end of the read and is filled in from the germline J gene. The chain carries TRBV4-2 and TRBJ1-1; 9 bases are a match to TRBD1. V shed 3 bases, J shed 3 bases, and the junction held 5 bases outside the gene matches. Germline CDR1 and CDR2: LGHNA and YNFKEQ. The CDR3 is made up of 15 amino acids. The CDR3 sequence is CASSQSGQGDTEAFF. The part of the CDR3 DNA that was read is TGTGCCAGCAGCCAGTCGGGACAGGGTGACACTGAA.

With respect to this clone: The read ends 3 residues before the CDR3 terminus; that terminus is restored from the germline J gene. The chain carries TRBV2 and TRBJ2-3; TRBD1 aligns across 9 bases. CDR3 size: 16 residues. The V gene's germline CDR1 is SNHLY and CDR2 FYNNEI. V was pared by 7 bases and J by 3 bases, with 11 bases of the junction left unmatched. The CDR3 is CASIPLGDRETDTQYF. The sequenced CDR3 bases are TGTGCCAGCATCCCGTTAGGGGACAGGGAGACAGATACG.

Points on this clone: The CDR3 end is not reached by the read, which stops 3 residues before it; the germline J gene fills it in. V usage is TRBV7-6 and J usage is TRBJ2-7; D uncertain. The CDR3 loop spans 13 amino acids. Trimming cost V 0 bases and J 2 bases, with 5 bases left between them. Germline V gene sequence: CDR1 SGHVS, CDR2 FNYEAQ. The covered CDR3 bases are TGTGCCAGCAGCTTAGCCTCTACCTACGAG. Translating it yields CASSLASTYE. The entire CDR3 is CASSLASTYEQYF.

On this clone itself: Read coverage stops 3 residues before the CDR3 terminus; the germline J gene supplies the remainder. The chain combines TRBV18 with TRBJ2-2; 8 bases are shared with TRBD1. The CDR3 is 17 residues long. Germline V gene lookup returns CDR1 KGHSH and CDR2 LQKENI. V shed 2 bases, J shed 6 bases, and the junction held 11 bases outside the gene matches. The CDR3 bases that were read are TGTGCCAGCTCACCATCTTTGTCCAGGGGGCCCGCCGGGGAG. Translated: CASSPSLSRGPAGE. The entire CDR3 reads CASSPSLSRGPAGELFF.

The DNA read from the CDR3 is TGTGCCAGCAGCGATCTAAGCTCCTATAATTCACCC. It encodes CASSDLSSYNSP. The CDR3 in full is CASSDLSSYNSPLHF. This chain joins TRBV2 and TRBJ1-6; D not resolved. The read halts 3 residues ahead of the CDR3 end, with the missing end drawn from the germline J gene. The CDR3 runs 15 residues. V shed 6 bases and J shed 0 bases, with 9 bases lying between them. Germline CDR1 SNHLY, CDR2 FYNNEI.

Comment on this clone: The CDR3 end falls 3 residues outside the read, so it is completed with the germline J gene. The chain recombines TRBV20-1 with TRBJ2-3, with TRBD1 identical over 8 bases. V trimming: 2 bases; J trimming: 3 bases; junction bases outside the gene matches: 7. The V gene's germline CDR1 is DFQATT and CDR2 SNEGSKA (reference sequence). CDR3 length: 15 amino acids. The CDR3 reads CSARRIGQGTDTQYF. Partial CDR3 DNA: TGCAGTGCTAGACGAATAGGACAGGGAACAGATACG.

Concerning this clone: The sequence runs out 3 residues before the end of the CDR3; the remainder is reconstructed from the germline J gene. V and J are TRBV12-3 or TRBV12-4 and TRBJ2-7, with TRBD2 as a possible D gene (7 bases). Trimming stripped 8 bases from V and 4 bases from J, with 15 bases between. The CDR3 is 13 amino acids. The sequenced CDR3 bases are TGTGCCAGCCTCGGGGGGCCTCAGTACGAG. This codes for CASLGGPQYE. The entire CDR3 protein reads CASLGGPQYEQYF.

Comment on this clone: The sequence runs out 3 residues before the end of the CDR3; the remainder is reconstructed from the germline J gene. The gene calls are TRBV5-6 and TRBJ1-6; 8 positions match TRBD1. Per germline, CDR1 SGHDT and CDR2 YYEEEE. The junction had 4 bases not matched to a gene; V was cut back by 7 bases and J by 7 bases. There are 13 residues in the CDR3. The CDR3 here is CASRGTGNSPLHF. Partial CDR3 DNA: TGTGCCAGCCGCGGGACAGGCAATTCACCC.

CDR3 loop: CASSLRTKETQYF. The CDR3 bases that were read are TGTGCCAGCAGCTTAAGGACAAAAGAGACC. The chain combines TRBV11-3 with TRBJ2-5; tentatively, D is TRBD1 (5 bases). Read coverage stops 3 residues before the CDR3 terminus; the germline J gene supplies the remainder. CDR3 length: 13 residues. The germline V gene has CDR1 SGHNT and CDR2 YENEEA. V was cut by 2 bases and J by 3 bases, with 7 bases left in between.

Worth noting for this clone: From the germline J gene comes the end of the CDR3, since the read stops 3 residues before it. This chain connects TRBV7-2 to TRBJ2-3; D gene ambiguous. With 2 bases removed from V and 3 bases from J, the gap between germline ends came to 9 bases. This CDR3 comprises 14 residues. In germline, CDR1 is SGHTA, CDR2 FQGNSA. CDR3 bases read: TGTGCCAGCAGCTTAAGGCTTTCGACAGATACG. Residues: CASSLRLSTDT. The CDR3, in full, reads CASSLRLSTDTQYF.

As for this clone: Read data end 3 residues before the CDR3 end; the end is taken from the germline J gene. The chain joins TRBV12-3 or TRBV12-4 to TRBJ2-7, with 9 bases aligning to TRBD1. This CDR3 is built from 14 residues. The J segment lost 3 bases and the V segment lost 3 bases, leaving 3 bases of the junction unmatched. CDR3 bases read: TGTGCCAGCAGTTTTCCGGGACAGGGCTACGAG. Its translation: CASSFPGQGYE. From start to end, the CDR3 is CASSFPGQGYEQYF.

The CDR3 loop is CASSLSTGGTDTQYF. The sequenced part of the CDR3 DNA is TGTGCCAGCTCACTATCGACAGGAGGCACAGATACG. The chain combines TRBV18 with TRBJ2-3; D is perhaps TRBD1 (6 bases). With the read ending 3 residues before the CDR3 end, the germline J gene is used to fill in that end. This CDR3 is 15 amino acids long. V was trimmed by 4 bases and J by 1 base, leaving 12 bases between them. CDR1 and CDR2 (germline): KGHSH, LQKENI.

Partial CDR3 DNA: TGTGCCAGCAGCGAGACAGGGAGCTCCTACAATGAG. This encodes CASSETGSSYNE. The complete CDR3 reads CASSETGSSYNEQFF. The chain is built from TRBV9 and TRBJ2-1, with 7 bases that match TRBD1. The CDR3 is cut off 3 residues early in the read; its end comes from the germline J gene. CDR1 and CDR2 from the germline V gene are SGDLS and YYNGEE. J lost 0 bases, V lost 3 bases, and 3 bases had no gene match. The CDR3 consists of 15 residues. The full variable domain, its missing parts supplied by reference TRBV9 and TRBJ2-1, is DSGVTQTPKHLITATGQRVTLRCSPRSGDLSVYWYQQSLDQGLQFLIQYYNGEERAKGNILERFSAQQFPDLHSELNLSSLELGDSALYFCASSETGSSYNEQFFGPGTRLTVL.

Turning to this clone: The read is 3 residues too short to cover the CDR3 end, so that end is filled in from the germline J gene. The chain combines TRBV18 with TRBJ2-3; D unresolved. Germline V gene sequence: CDR1 KGHSH, CDR2 LQKENI. The CDR3 consists of 15 residues. V was shortened by 0 bases and J by 2 bases, with 9 bases between the two germline ends. CDR3 amino acids: CASSPPSVNTDTQYF. The CDR3 bases that were read are TGTGCCAGCTCACCACCGTCCGTTAACACAGATACG.

About this clone itself: The CDR3 end falls 3 residues outside the read, so it is completed with the germline J gene. The chain is built from TRBV9 and TRBJ2-3; 10 positions agree with TRBD1. The CDR3 has 18 amino acids. Germline assignment: CDR1 SGDLS and CDR2 YYNGEE. With V trimmed by 0 bases and J by 2 bases, 9 bases remained unmatched. CDR3 loop: CASSVAQGQGVSTDTQYF. The CDR3 bases that were read are TGTGCCAGCAGCGTAGCTCAAGGACAGGGGGTGTCCACAGATACG.

This clone shows up as medium-sized by frequency. Read data end 3 residues before the CDR3 end; the end is taken from the germline J gene. V gene TRBV2 combines with J gene TRBJ2-7; 7 bases are shared with TRBD1. CDR1 is SNHLY and CDR2 is FYNNEI in the germline V gene. Trimming at V came to 8 bases and at J to 1 base, leaving 8 bases not matched to a gene. The CDR3 loop spans 14 amino acids. The CDR3 reads CASSTGTASYEQYF. The covered CDR3 bases are TGTGCCAGCTCGACCGGGACAGCGTCCTACGAG.

Comment on this clone: The CDR3 end lies 3 residues beyond the end of the read and is filled in from the germline J gene. The chain employs TRBV7-2 and TRBJ2-7; 7 nucleotides agree with TRBD2. Germline V gene data show CDR1 as SGHTA and CDR2 as FQGNSA. Trimming took 4 bases from V and 0 from J; bases not matched to a gene: 3. This CDR3 spans 14 amino acids. This chain's CDR3 is CASSSSGRSYEQYF. The sequenced CDR3 bases are TGTGCCAGCAGCTCTAGCGGTCGCTCCTACGAG.

Note on this clone: The read ends 3 residues shy of where the CDR3 ends; the end is completed using the germline J gene. The chain has TRBV9 and TRBJ2-5, with 7 bases that match TRBD1. Germline CDR1 is SGDLS and CDR2 is YYNGEE. This CDR3 comprises 15 residues. V lost 3 bases and J lost 2; bases outside the gene matches: 7. CDR3 loop: CASSARGDSQETQYF. Partial CDR3 DNA: TGTGCCAGCAGCGCCCGAGGGGACAGTCAAGAGACC. Looking up the rest from reference TRBV9 and TRBJ2-5 gives the full variable domain: DSGVTQTPKHLITATGQRVTLRCSPRSGDLSVYWYQQSLDQGLQFLIQYYNGEERAKGNILERFSAQQFPDLHSELNLSSLELGDSALYFCASSARGDSQETQYFGPGTRLLVL.

About this clone itself: The read halts 3 residues ahead of the CDR3 end, with the missing end drawn from the germline J gene. The chain links TRBV6-2 or TRBV6-3 to TRBJ2-5; D gene ambiguous. The CDR3 covers 16 residues. V was cut by 5 bases and J by 5 bases, with 21 bases left in between. The V gene's germline CDR1 is MNHEY and CDR2 SVGEGT. CDR3 bases read: TGTGCCAGCAGTCCATTAAGCGTGAGTGAGGTTGAGACC. This translates into CASSPLSVSEVET. The full CDR3 protein is CASSPLSVSEVETQYF.

Concerning this clone: The read ends 3 residues early relative to the CDR3; the germline J gene fills the gap. The chain has TRBV2 and TRBJ1-4; 11 bases line up with TRBD1. The V gene end was trimmed by 6 bases and the J gene end by 5 bases; junction bases not matched to a gene: 5. Per the germline V gene, CDR1 is SNHLY and CDR2 is FYNNEI. CDR3 length equals 15 residues. CDR3 amino acids: CASRAGTGGNEKLFF. The part of the CDR3 DNA that was read is TGTGCCAGCAGGGCCGGGACAGGGGGGAATGAAAAA.

A note on this clone: Sequencing ends 3 residues short of the CDR3 end; the germline J gene provides the rest. The same CDR3 can be traced to other DNA sequences in this sample. V is TRBV18 and J is TRBJ2-1; weak D call: TRBD2 (7 bases). The CDR3 contains 14 residues. V lost 1 base and J 6 bases, leaving 10 bases between the germline ends. Germline V gene lookup returns CDR1 KGHSH and CDR2 LQKENI. CDR3 DNA, as far as it was read: TGTGCCAGCTCACCACAGGGGGGGGGCAATGAG. Its translation is CASSPQGGGNE. The whole CDR3 reads CASSPQGGGNEQFF.

As to this clone: The CDR3 end lies 3 residues beyond the end of the read and is filled in from the germline J gene. This chain links TRBV29-1 with TRBJ2-7; 7 bases agree with TRBD2. The CDR3 totals 13 residues. Germline CDR1 and CDR2: SQVTM and ANQGSEA. The ends lost 7 bases at V and 0 bases at J; junction bases unmatched: 6. The sequenced part of the CDR3 DNA is TGCAGCGGGGGAGGGGTGAACTCCTACGAG. Protein product: CSGGGVNSYE. The entire CDR3 sequence reads CSGGGVNSYEQYF.

Of note for this clone: The observed sequence ends 3 residues before the CDR3 terminus, with the missing tail filled in from the germline J gene. The chain employs TRBV11-2 and TRBJ2-1; TRBD1 matches at 9 bases. There are 15 residues in the CDR3. CDR1 and CDR2 (germline): SGHAT, FQNNGV. Trimming at V came to 3 bases and at J to 0 bases, leaving 0 bases not matched to a gene. CDR3 bases read: TGTGCCAGCAGCTTGGACAGGGGCTCCTACAATGAG. It codes for CASSLDRGSYNE. The whole CDR3 is CASSLDRGSYNEQFF.

Notes on this clone: The read stops 3 residues short of the end of the CDR3; the missing end is completed from the germline J gene. V gene TRBV6-2 or TRBV6-3 combines with J gene TRBJ1-5, with TRBD1 identical over 8 bases. CDR1 and CDR2 from the germline V gene are MNHEY and SVGEGT. The junction had 11 bases not matched to a gene; V was cut back by 8 bases and J by 2 bases. The CDR3 is made up of 16 amino acids. CDR3 protein: CASGQGAKNGNQPQHF. CDR3 DNA (partial): TGTGCCAGCGGTCAGGGGGCCAAAAACGGCAATCAGCCC.

A note on this clone: The missing CDR3 end, 3 residues past where the read stops, is filled in from the germline J gene. The chain carries TRBV2 and TRBJ1-4; 7 nucleotides match TRBD1. The junction had 10 bases not matched to a gene; V was cut back by 6 bases and J by 3 bases. The CDR3 spans 16 residues. From germline, CDR1 is SNHLY and CDR2 FYNNEI. The CDR3 here is CASRGDRGAPNEKLFF. The covered CDR3 bases are TGTGCCAGCAGAGGGGACAGAGGTGCACCTAATGAAAAA.